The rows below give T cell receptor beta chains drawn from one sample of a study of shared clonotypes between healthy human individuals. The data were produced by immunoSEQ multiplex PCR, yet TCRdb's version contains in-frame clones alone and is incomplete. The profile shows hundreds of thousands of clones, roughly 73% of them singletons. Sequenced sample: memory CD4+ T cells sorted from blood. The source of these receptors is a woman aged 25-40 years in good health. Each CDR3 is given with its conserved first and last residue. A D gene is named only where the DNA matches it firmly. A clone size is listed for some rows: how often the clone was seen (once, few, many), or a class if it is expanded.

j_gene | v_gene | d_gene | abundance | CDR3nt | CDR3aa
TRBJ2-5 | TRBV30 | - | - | TGTGCCTTCACGCCGGGACCGGTTTCGTTGGAGACCCAGTACTTC | CAFTPGPVSLETQYF
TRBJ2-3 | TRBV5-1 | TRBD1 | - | TGCGCCAGCAGCCCGGGACAGGGGACACCAGATACGCAGTATTTT | CASSPGQGTPDTQYF
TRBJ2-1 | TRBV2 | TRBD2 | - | TGTGCCAGCAGTGAAACAGGGGCGACTAGCGGGAGGTACAATGAGCAGTTCTTC | CASSETGATSGRYNEQFF
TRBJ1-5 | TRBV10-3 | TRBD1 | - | TGTGCCATCAGAAACGAGGGGGCGGGTCAGCCCCAGCATTTT | CAIRNEGAGQPQHF
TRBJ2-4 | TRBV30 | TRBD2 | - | TGTGCCTGGTCCCGGGGAGGGGTTCGGGAAAACATTCAGTACTTC | CAWSRGGVRENIQYF
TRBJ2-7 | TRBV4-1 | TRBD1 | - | TGCGCCAGCAGCACCCCGGGACAGTCCTACGAGCAGTACTTC | CASSTPGQSYEQYF
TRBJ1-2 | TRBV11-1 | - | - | TGTGCCAGCAGCTTGGACAACTATGGCTACACCTTC | CASSLDNYGYTF
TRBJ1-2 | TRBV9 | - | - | TGTGCCAGCAGCGTGGCTGACAGGCCCTATGGCTACACCTTC | CASSVADRPYGYTF
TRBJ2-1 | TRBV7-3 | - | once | TGTGCCAGCAGCTTACCGGGAAACGGGGAGCAGTTCTTC | CASSLPGNGEQFF
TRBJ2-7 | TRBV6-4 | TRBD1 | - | TGTGCCAGCAGTGTGACAGGGGGGGACTACGAGCAGTACTTC | CASSVTGGDYEQYF
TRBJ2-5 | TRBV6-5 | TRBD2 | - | TGTGCCAGCAGTTCCTTAGGCGGGAGGATGGAGACCCAGTACTTC | CASSSLGGRMETQYF
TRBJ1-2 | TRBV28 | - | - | TGTGCCAGCAGTCTGAGGCGGACAAAGTTTAACTATGGCTACACCTTC | CASSLRRTKFNYGYTF
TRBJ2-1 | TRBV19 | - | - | TGTGCCAGTAGTGGGAACAGGGTTGGCAATGAGCAGTTCTTC | CASSGNRVGNEQFF
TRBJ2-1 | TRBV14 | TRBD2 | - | TGTGCCAGCAGCCAAGTTAGCGGGAGCGCGAATGAGCAGTTCTTC | CASSQVSGSANEQFF
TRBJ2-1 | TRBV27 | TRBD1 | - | TGTGCCAGCACGCTCGCCGGGACAGGGAGTTCCAATGAGCAGTTCTTC | CASTLAGTGSSNEQFF
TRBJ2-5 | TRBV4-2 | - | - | TGTGCCAGCAGCCAAGGTCAGAGGGAGACCCAGTACTTC | CASSQGQRETQYF
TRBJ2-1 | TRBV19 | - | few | TGTGCCAGTAGTATTTTCGCTAGTTCAGGCGAGCAGTTCTTC | CASSIFASSGEQFF
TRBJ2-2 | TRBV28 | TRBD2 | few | TGTGCCAGCAGTCTTACTAGCGGGTCGAACACCGGGGAGCTGTTTTTT | CASSLTSGSNTGELFF
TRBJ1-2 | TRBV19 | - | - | TGTGCCAGTAAACTACAGCTCTACGGGTGGGGCTACACCTTC | CASKLQLYGWGYTF
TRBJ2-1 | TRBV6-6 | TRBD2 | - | TGTGCCAGCAGCCGAGCGGGAGACAATGAGCAGTTCTTC | CASSRAGDNEQFF
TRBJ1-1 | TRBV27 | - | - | TGTGCCAGCAGTTCCAGGGAAGGAACTGAAGCTTTCTTT | CASSSREGTEAFF
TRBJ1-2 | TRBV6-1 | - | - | TGTGCCAGCAGTCTCCGGGCCCATGGCTACACCTTC | CASSLRAHGYTF
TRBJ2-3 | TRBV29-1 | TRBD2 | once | TGCAGCGTTGAAGATCAAAGGAGACTAGCGGGAGGAGATACGCAGTATTTT | CSVEDQRRLAGGDTQYF
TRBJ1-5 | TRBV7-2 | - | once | TGTGCCAGCAGCTTATCCGGGTACAATCAGCCCCAGCATTTT | CASSLSGYNQPQHF
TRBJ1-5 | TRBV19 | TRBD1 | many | TGTGCCAGTAGTATACAGGGGGATCAGCCCCAGCATTTT | CASSIQGDQPQHF
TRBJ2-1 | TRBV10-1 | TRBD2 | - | TGCGCCAGCAGTGAAGATGCGGGACTAGCGGGAGGGTTGTACAATGAGCAGTTCTTC | CASSEDAGLAGGLYNEQFF
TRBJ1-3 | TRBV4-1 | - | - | TGCGCCAGCAGCCAAGGGGGTATTGGAAACACCATATATTTT | CASSQGGIGNTIYF
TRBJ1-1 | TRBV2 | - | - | TGTGCCAGCAGCGGGGACGCTGAAGCTTTCTTT | CASSGDAEAFF
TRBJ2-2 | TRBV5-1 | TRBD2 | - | TGCGCCAGCAGCTTGGCTCCGCGGGAGGGCTTCACCGGGGAGCTGTTTTTT | CASSLAPREGFTGELFF
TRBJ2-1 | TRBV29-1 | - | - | TGCAGCGCCCCCAATCAAGCTTTCTCCTACAATGAGCAGTTCTTC | CSAPNQAFSYNEQFF
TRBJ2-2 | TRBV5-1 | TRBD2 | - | TGCGCCAGCAGCCCATCCGGGACTAGCGACACCGGGGAGCTGTTTTTT | CASSPSGTSDTGELFF
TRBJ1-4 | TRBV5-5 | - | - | TGTGCCAGCAGCTCCACAGGGTTATTGAATGAAAAACTGTTTTTT | CASSSTGLLNEKLFF
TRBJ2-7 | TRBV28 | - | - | TGTGCCACTACCCGAGGCTCCTACGAGCAGTACTTC | CATTRGSYEQYF
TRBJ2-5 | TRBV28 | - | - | TGTGCCAGCAGTGCGACCTTAGAGACCCAGTACTTC | CASSATLETQYF
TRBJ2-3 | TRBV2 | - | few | TGTGCCAGCAGTGAAGAGGGGGTAACGCAGTATTTT | CASSEEGVTQYF
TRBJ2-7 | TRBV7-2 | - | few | TGTGCCAGCAGCCCAAGACAGCCTTACTCCTACGAGCAGTACTTC | CASSPRQPYSYEQYF
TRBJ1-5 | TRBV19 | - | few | TGTGCCAGTAGTATTACGGGGGCGGGTCAGCCCCAGCATTTT | CASSITGAGQPQHF
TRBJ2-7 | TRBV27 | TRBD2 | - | TGTGCCAGCAGTACCCCTAGCGGGAGTGAAGGGGAGCAGTACTTC | CASSTPSGSEGEQYF
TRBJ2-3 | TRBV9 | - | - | TGTGCCAGCAGTGGACCCACAGATACGCAGTATTTT | CASSGPTDTQYF
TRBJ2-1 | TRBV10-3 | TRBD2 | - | TGTGCCATCAGTGAAGGGGATAGCGGGATGGTCTACAATGAGCAGTTCTTC | CAISEGDSGMVYNEQFF
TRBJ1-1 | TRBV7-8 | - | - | TGTGCCAGCAGCTTATGGGAGGGGTCGAACACTGAAGCTTTCTTT | CASSLWEGSNTEAFF
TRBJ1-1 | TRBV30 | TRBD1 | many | TGTGCCTGGAGTCAAGGAGGGACAGGGTTTGGCGCTTTCTTT | CAWSQGGTGFGAFF
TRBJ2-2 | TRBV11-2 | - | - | TGTGCCAGCAGCCCGAGCGAGCCCACCGGGGAGCTGTTTTTT | CASSPSEPTGELFF
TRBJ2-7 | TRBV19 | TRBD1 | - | TGTGCCAGTAGGGACAGGGGTTCGGTGGGCGAGCAGTACTTC | CASRDRGSVGEQYF
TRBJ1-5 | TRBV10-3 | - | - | TGTGCCATCAGTGAGTCGTCACAGCCCGGGCCCCAGCATTTT | CAISESSQPGPQHF
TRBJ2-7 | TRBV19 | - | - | TGTGCCAGTGGAGGGAACAGAGGGGGCGAGCAGTACTTC | CASGGNRGGEQYF
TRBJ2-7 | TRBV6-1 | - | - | TGTGCCAGCTCAAGGATTGGCTCGAAAGGGTACGAGCAGTACTTC | CASSRIGSKGYEQYF
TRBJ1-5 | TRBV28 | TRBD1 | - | TGTGCCAGCAGTTCCCCGACAGGGGACGGCAATCAGCCCCAGCATTTT | CASSSPTGDGNQPQHF
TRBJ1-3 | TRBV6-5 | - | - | TGTGCCAGCTCTGCAGCGAGCTCTGGAAACACCATATATTTT | CASSAASSGNTIYF
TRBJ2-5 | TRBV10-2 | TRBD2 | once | TGCGCCAGCAGGTCGGGGGGTCAAGAGACCCAGTACTTC | CASRSGGQETQYF
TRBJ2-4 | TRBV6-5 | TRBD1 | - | TGTGCCAGCAGTTACTCGACAGGGTACCTGAACATTCAGTACTTC | CASSYSTGYLNIQYF
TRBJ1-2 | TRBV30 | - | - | TGTGCCTGGGGTACGCCCCGGGGGACCTATGGCTACACCTTC | CAWGTPRGTYGYTF